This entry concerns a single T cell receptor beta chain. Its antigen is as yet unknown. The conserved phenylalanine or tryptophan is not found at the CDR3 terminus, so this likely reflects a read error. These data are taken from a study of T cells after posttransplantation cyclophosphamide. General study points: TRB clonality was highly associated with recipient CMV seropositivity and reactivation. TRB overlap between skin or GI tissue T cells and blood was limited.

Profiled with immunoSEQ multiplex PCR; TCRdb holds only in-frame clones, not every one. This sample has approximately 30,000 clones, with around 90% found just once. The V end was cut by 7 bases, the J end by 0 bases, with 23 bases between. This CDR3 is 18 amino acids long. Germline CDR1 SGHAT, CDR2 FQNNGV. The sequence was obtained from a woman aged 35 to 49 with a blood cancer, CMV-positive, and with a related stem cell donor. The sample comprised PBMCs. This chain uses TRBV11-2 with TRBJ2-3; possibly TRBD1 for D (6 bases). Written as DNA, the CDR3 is TGTGCCAGCAACTCCGGGACAAACTACCATTCTAGCACAGATACGCAGTATCTT. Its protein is CASNSGTNYHSSTDTQYL.